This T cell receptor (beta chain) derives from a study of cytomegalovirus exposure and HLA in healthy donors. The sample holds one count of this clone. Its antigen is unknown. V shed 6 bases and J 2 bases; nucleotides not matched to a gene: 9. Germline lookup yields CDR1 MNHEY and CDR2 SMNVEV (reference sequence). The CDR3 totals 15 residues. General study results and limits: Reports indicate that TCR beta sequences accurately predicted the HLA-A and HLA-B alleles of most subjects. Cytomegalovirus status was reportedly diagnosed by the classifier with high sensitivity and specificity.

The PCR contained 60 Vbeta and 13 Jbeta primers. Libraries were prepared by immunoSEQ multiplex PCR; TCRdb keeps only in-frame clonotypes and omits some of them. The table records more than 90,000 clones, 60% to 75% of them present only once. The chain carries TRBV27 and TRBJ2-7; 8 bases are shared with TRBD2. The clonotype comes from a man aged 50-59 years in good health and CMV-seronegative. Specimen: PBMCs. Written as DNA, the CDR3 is TGTGCCAGCAGCCCGGGGGAGCGGGGGACCTACGAGCAGTACTTC. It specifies CASSPGERGTYEQYF.